Below are 20 T cell receptor beta chains sequenced from a single sample in a study of blood T cell repertoires in COVID-19. Method: immunoSEQ multiplex PCR; TCRdb's copy keeps in-frame clones and lacks some. The repertoire holds some 220,000 clones, with 70% to 90% as singletons. The specimen sequenced was peripheral blood. Receptors originate from a man in his forties or fifties who had recovered from COVID-19.

As concerns this clone: At the DNA level, this CDR3 is encoded by other sequences in the same sample as well. The V call is TRBV28, the J call TRBJ2-7, with D possibly matching TRBD1 (6 bases). CDR3 length: 12 amino acids. Germline CDR1 reads MDHEN; CDR2 reads SYDVKM. The V and J ends lost 6 bases and 3 bases respectively, with 9 bases between them. CDR3 nucleotides: TGTGCCAGCAGAGGGGGAAGCTACGAGCAGTACTTC. Translating it yields CASRGGSYEQYF.

In this sample, this clone turned up once. V and J are TRBV7-9 and TRBJ2-1, with TRBD2 matching over 9 bases. This CDR3 spans 19 amino acids. Per germline, CDR1 SEHNR and CDR2 FQNEAQ (reference sequence). V was pared by 2 bases and J by 6 bases, with 17 bases of the junction left unmatched. CDR3 nucleotide sequence: TGTGCCAGCAGCTTATTTGGGACAGCGGGTAGCGGGAGTGTCAATGAGCAGTTCTTC. The encoded protein is CASSLFGTAGSGSVNEQFF.

This chain links TRBV19 with TRBJ2-2, with D possibly TRBD2 on 5 matching bases. Trimming left V 5 bases short and J 6 bases short, with 19 bases between. The CDR3 is 16 residues long. Looked up from germline, CDR1 is LNHDA and CDR2 is SQIVND (reference sequence). The CDR3 DNA reads TGTGCCAGTAGTGTCCTGGACTCACGACTATCCGGGGAGCTGTTTTTT. Translating gives CASSVLDSRLSGELFF.

The gene calls are TRBV20-1 and TRBJ1-1; tentatively, D is TRBD1 (6 bases). The CDR3 is 13 amino acids. The germline V gene has CDR1 DFQATT and CDR2 SNEGSKA (reference sequence). Trimming removed 3 bases at V and 0 bases at J, with 8 bases between. CDR3 DNA sequence: TGCAGTGCTAGTCAGGGGCTGAACACTGAAGCTTTCTTT. It yields the protein CSASQGLNTEAFF.

The chain combines TRBV5-1 with TRBJ1-5; weak D call: TRBD1 (6 bases). The V end lost 5 bases, the J end lost 0 bases, and 12 bases lay between the germline ends. The length of the CDR3 is 15 residues. Germline V CDR1 and CDR2: SGHRS, YFSETQ. CDR3 region: CASRKDSYSNQPQHF. The CDR3 DNA reads as TGCGCCAGCAGGAAGGACAGTTATAGCAATCAGCCCCAGCATTTT. The whole variable domain, filled in from reference TRBV5-1 and TRBJ1-5, reads KAGVTQTPRYLIKTRGQQVTLSCSPISGHRSVSWYQQTPGQGLQFLFEYFSETQRNKGNFPGRFSGRQFSNSRSEMNVSTLELGDSALYLCASRKDSYSNQPQHFGDGTRLSIL.

This clone turned up a few times. The genes are TRBV19 and TRBJ2-2; no clear D gene. The CDR3 has 13 amino acids. The V end lost 8 bases, the J end lost 0 bases, and 7 bases lay between the germline ends. Per the germline V gene, CDR1 is LNHDA and CDR2 is SQIVND (reference sequence). The CDR3 DNA reads TGTGCCAGTGCAGAACCGAACACCGGGGAGCTGTTTTTT. Translating gives CASAEPNTGELFF.

The count of this clone is one. The genes are TRBV12-5 and TRBJ2-1; 11 positions agree with TRBD2. The V segment lost 6 bases and the J segment 8 bases; nucleotides outside the gene matches: 6. The CDR3 runs 14 residues. Germline V gene lookup returns CDR1 LGHNT and CDR2 FRNRAP. The CDR3 loop reads CASGPGLAGHEQFF. The CDR3 region has the DNA TGTGCTAGTGGCCCTGGACTAGCGGGCCATGAGCAGTTCTTC.

The J gene is TRBJ1-1, the V gene TRBV7-9; weak D call: TRBD1 (5 bases). This CDR3 has 14 amino acids. The germline gives CDR1 SEHNR, CDR2 FQNEAQ (reference sequence). V lost 1 base to trimming and J lost 3 bases, with 9 bases between them. The DNA of the CDR3 is TGTGCCAGCAGCTTAGTACAGGTTTACACTGAAGCTTTCTTT. The encoded protein is CASSLVQVYTEAFF.

J is TRBJ2-1 and V is TRBV19, with 9 bases that match TRBD1. V was pared by 4 bases and J by 7 bases, with 8 bases of the junction left unmatched. Germline lookup yields CDR1 LNHDA and CDR2 SQIVND (reference sequence). The CDR3 totals 15 residues. The CDR3 DNA reads TGTGCCAGTAGTAATAACAGGGGGCCGGAAAATGAGCAGTTCTTC. Translating it yields CASSNNRGPENEQFF.

V is TRBV6-1 and J is TRBJ2-1; weak D call: TRBD1 (5 bases). This CDR3 has 17 residues. From germline, CDR1 is MNHNS and CDR2 SASEGT. Trimming took off 4 bases at V and 2 bases at J, with 18 bases between the two ends. CDR3 sequence (DNA): TGTGCCAGCAGTGCCCGTAAGACAGAAATAACCTACAATGAGCAGTTCTTC. Its protein is CASSARKTEITYNEQFF.

The genes are TRBV14 and TRBJ2-2; 7 bases line up with TRBD2. Trimming removed 2 bases from V and 7 bases from J; junction bases left unmatched: 7. Germline values: CDR1 SGHDN, CDR2 FVKESK. The CDR3 is 15 residues long. The CDR3 reads CASSQSGLWSGELFF. The CDR3 DNA reads TGTGCCAGCAGCCAATCGGGACTATGGAGCGGGGAGCTGTTTTTT.

The CDR3 region has the DNA TGTGCCAGCAGCCAACTGACCGGGACTAAGCACCAGGGTCTCCACAATGAGCAGTTCTTC. This sequence encodes CASSQLTGTKHQGLHNEQFF. The chain is built from TRBV3-1 (or the pseudogene TRBV3-2) and TRBJ2-1; TRBD2 matches at 7 bases. This CDR3 has 20 residues. Trimming at V came to 2 bases and at J to 5 bases, leaving 21 bases not matched to a gene. CDR1 LGHDT and CDR2 YNNKEL come from the germline V gene (reference sequence).

The rearrangement joins TRBV12-3 or TRBV12-4 to TRBJ2-3, with D unclear. This CDR3 has 13 residues. Between the trimmed V and J ends, which lost 7 bases and 4 bases, there was a span of 12 bases. CDR3 protein: CASNILGPDTQYF. In nucleotides, the CDR3 is TGTGCCAGCAACATTTTGGGCCCAGATACGCAGTATTTT.

This clone was seen only once. The V and J genes are TRBV6-6 and TRBJ1-2; unclear D gene. V was clipped by 2 bases and J by 6 bases, with 10 bases between them. Germline V gives CDR1 MNHNY, CDR2 SVGAGI (reference sequence). There are 13 residues in the CDR3. CDR3 residues: CASSYLPRNGYTF. CDR3 nucleotides: TGTGCCAGCAGTTACCTCCCTAGGAATGGCTACACCTTC.

This clone has more than one count but fewer than ten. This sequence joins TRBV6-5 and TRBJ1-3, with 8 positions matching TRBD1. The V gene end was trimmed by 7 bases and the J gene end by 4 bases; junction bases not matched to a gene: 6. The CDR3 length is 14 residues. The V gene's germline CDR1 is MNHEY and CDR2 SVGAGI. The CDR3 DNA sequence: TGTGCCAGCACCCAGGGGGCCACCGGAAACACCATATATTTT. Its protein is CASTQGATGNTIYF.

This chain links TRBV7-2 with TRBJ2-7; D not resolved. V was trimmed by 0 bases and J by 6 bases, leaving 12 bases between them. CDR3 length: 14 residues. Germline assignment: CDR1 SGHTA and CDR2 FQGNSA. The CDR3 loop is CASSLAAPSREQYF. CDR3 in DNA: TGTGCCAGCAGCTTAGCGGCCCCATCCCGCGAGCAGTACTTC.

The chain carries TRBV5-6 and TRBJ1-2; TRBD1 matches 7 bases. The germline gives CDR1 SGHDT, CDR2 YYEEEE. The V gene end was trimmed by 2 bases and the J gene end by 3 bases; junction bases not matched to a gene: 4. This CDR3 is 14 amino acids long. The CDR3 here is CASSFTGVDYGYTF. For the CDR3, the DNA is TGTGCCAGCAGCTTTACAGGGGTGGACTATGGCTACACCTTC. The variable domain in full, with the rest retrieved from reference TRBV5-6 and TRBJ1-2, is DAGVTQSPTHLIKTRGQQVTLRCSPKSGHDTVSWYQQALGQGPQFIFQYYEEEERQRGNFPDRFSGHQFPNYSSELNVNALLLGDSALYLCASSFTGVDYGYTFGSGTRLTVV.

This chain uses TRBV9 with TRBJ1-3; D is possibly TRBD1 (5 bases). CDR1 and CDR2 from the germline V gene are SGDLS and YYNGEE. The CDR3 loop spans 14 amino acids. Trimming cost V 4 bases and J 0 bases, with 8 bases left between them. The CDR3 region has the DNA TGTGCCAGCAGCCTGACAGACTCTGGAAACACCATATATTTT. Protein sequence: CASSLTDSGNTIYF.

This chain links TRBV13 with TRBJ1-5; 8 nucleotides align to TRBD1. The CDR3 is 14 residues long. Germline assignment: CDR1 PRHDT and CDR2 FYEKMQ (reference sequence). Losses at the gene ends were 5 bases for V and 7 bases for J; bases not matched to a gene: 7. The CDR3 region has the DNA TGTGCCAGCAGCACCAGGGGGCGAAAACAGCCCCAGCATTTT. Its protein product is CASSTRGRKQPQHF.

V usage is TRBV24-1 and J usage is TRBJ2-3; possibly TRBD1 for D (6 bases). The CDR3 contains 13 residues. V lost 4 bases and J lost 2, with 6 bases in between. Germline CDR1 and CDR2: KGHDR and SFDVKD. The CDR3 here is CATSEGATDTQYF. CDR3 DNA: TGTGCCACCAGTGAGGGGGCCACAGATACGCAGTATTTT.